Shown below are 18 T cell receptor beta chains from a single sample sequenced in a study of vaccination effects on CD4 cells after COVID-19. Isolating CD4+ T cells followed less than 11 days of culture. Antigen specificity for these receptors is unknown. Generated by immunoSEQ multiplex PCR, the TCRdb table keeps only in-frame clones and is missing some. The top ten clones hold roughly 6% of a sample with over 45,000 clones, 67% of them seen once. This specimen was CD4+ T cells from PBMCs cultured without peptide, taken before COVID-19 vaccination. These receptors were taken from a human donor who received a COVID-19 vaccine.

The J gene is TRBJ1-5, the V gene TRBV28; no firm D call. Germline V gene data show CDR1 as MDHEN and CDR2 as SYDVKM. The CDR3 covers 16 residues. V was pared by 0 bases and J by 2 bases, with 11 bases between. Written as DNA, the CDR3 is TGTGCCAGCAGTTTATGGGGAGACTGGGGCAATCAGCCCCAGCATTTT. The encoded protein is CASSLWGDWGNQPQHF.

The chain combines TRBV4-1 with TRBJ1-2; 9 bases are a match to TRBD1. Germline V gene sequence: CDR1 MGHRA, CDR2 YSYEKL. The V and J ends lost 1 base and 0 bases, in that order; junction bases with no gene match: 18. This CDR3 comprises 21 residues. The CDR3 nucleotides are TGCGCCAGCAGCCAAGTGGAGACAGGGGGATGGGGTGGCCGAGCTAACTATGGCTACACCTTC. It translates to CASSQVETGGWGGRANYGYTF.

The genes are TRBV28 and TRBJ1-2; D is ambiguous. Germline-derived CDR1 and CDR2 are MDHEN and SYDVKM. The CDR3 runs to 11 residues. V lost 2 bases, J lost 8 bases, and 6 bases lay in between. CDR3 nucleotide sequence: TGTGCCAGCAGTTTACCGTCGGGCTACACCTTC. Its translation: CASSLPSGYTF.

The sample holds a few counts of this clone. The V call is TRBV4-2, the J call TRBJ2-6, with 10 bases identical to TRBD2. Germline CDR1 and CDR2: LGHNA and YNFKEQ. The CDR3 is made up of 19 amino acids. The V gene end was trimmed by 7 bases and the J gene end by 2 bases; junction bases not matched to a gene: 14. The DNA of the CDR3 is TGTGCCAGCACGGGGTCTAGCGGGGGCCGGGGGGCTGGGGCCAACGTCCTGACTTTC. Translated, it gives CASTGSSGGRGAGANVLTF.

CDR3 protein: CATRRNTEAFF. Here the CDR3 DNA reads TGTGCCACCCGGCGAAACACTGAAGCTTTCTTT. The chain uses TRBV27 and TRBJ1-1; D is uncertain. CDR3 length equals 11 residues. V lost 10 bases, J lost 2 bases, and 8 bases lay in between. Germline loops: CDR1 MNHEY, CDR2 SMNVEV (reference sequence).

The V call is TRBV16, the J call TRBJ1-6, with D tentatively TRBD1 (5 bases). This CDR3 is built from 14 residues. Germline lookup yields CDR1 KGHSY and CDR2 FQNENV. Trimming shortened V by 2 bases and J by 10 bases, and 12 bases separated the two germline ends. The CDR3 is CASSQGGIRSPLHF. DNA for the CDR3: TGTGCCAGCAGCCAAGGGGGGATACGCTCACCCCTCCACTTT.

This clone is deemed medium-sized. The gene calls are TRBV6-5 and TRBJ1-2, with D perhaps TRBD1 (6 bases). The ends were cut back, 0 bases at V and 7 bases at J, with 6 bases in the middle. This CDR3 comprises 12 residues. Germline V CDR1 and CDR2: MNHEY, SVGAGI. CDR3 bases: TGTGCCAGCAGTTACTCAGGGGGTGGCTACACCTTC. Translation gives CASSYSGGGYTF.

This clone was detected many times. The rearrangement joins TRBV4-2 to TRBJ2-7; 10 bases are shared with TRBD2. Germline V gene lookup returns CDR1 LGHNA and CDR2 YNFKEQ. The J segment lost 0 bases and the V segment lost 2 bases, leaving 4 bases of the junction unmatched. CDR3 length: 16 residues. CDR3 nucleotide sequence: TGTGCCAGCAGCCAACAAAGCGGGGGGGACTCCTACGAGCAGTACTTC. Translation: CASSQQSGGDSYEQYF.

The rearrangement links TRBV5-4 to TRBJ2-4; 10 bases map to TRBD2. The CDR3 consists of 15 residues. V shed 4 bases and J 5 bases; nucleotides not matched to a gene: 6. CDR1 and CDR2 from the germline V gene are SGHNT and YYREEE (reference sequence). The CDR3 loop reads CASSTRTSGENIQYF. DNA for the CDR3: TGTGCCAGCAGCACCCGGACTAGCGGCGAAAACATTCAGTACTTC.

The CDR3 DNA sequence: TGTGCCAGCACTTTACGGGGATCGGGCTATGGCTACACCTTC. Protein product: CASTLRGSGYGYTF. This chain links TRBV6-5 with TRBJ1-2; D gene uncertain. CDR1 and CDR2 from the germline V gene are MNHEY and SVGAGI. The V and J ends lost 7 bases and 4 bases respectively, with 16 bases between them. This CDR3 has 14 amino acids.

The chain combines TRBV4-1 with TRBJ1-1; possibly TRBD1 for D (6 bases). The CDR3 totals 17 residues. Trimming left V 7 bases short and J 0 bases short, with 21 bases between. In germline, CDR1 is MGHRA, CDR2 YSYEKL. CDR3: CASNHPRGGGLNTEAFF. In DNA form, the CDR3 reads TGCGCCAGCAACCACCCCCGGGGGGGCGGATTGAACACTGAAGCTTTCTTT.

CDR3 DNA sequence: TGTGCCAGCAGCTACCAATCCCCGGGACAGGGGTATGGCTACACCTTC. This codes for CASSYQSPGQGYGYTF. V gene TRBV14 combines with J gene TRBJ1-2, with 10 nucleotides matching TRBD1. The ends lost 5 bases at V and 5 bases at J; junction bases unmatched: 11. The CDR3 runs 16 residues. Germline loops: CDR1 SGHDN, CDR2 FVKESK.

The rearrangement uses TRBV28 and TRBJ1-2; D may be TRBD1 (5 bases). The length of the CDR3 is 14 residues. Germline-derived CDR1 and CDR2 are MDHEN and SYDVKM. Trimming shortened V by 1 base and J by 6 bases, and 12 bases separated the two germline ends. CDR3 residues: CASSLFRVGDGYTF. DNA of the CDR3: TGTGCCAGCAGTTTATTTCGGGTGGGGGATGGCTACACCTTC.

This clone was seen a handful of times. This chain connects TRBV19 to TRBJ1-3; D remains ambiguous. The CDR3 extends over 14 amino acids. V shed 4 bases and J shed 3 bases, with 10 bases lying between them. Germline lookup yields CDR1 LNHDA and CDR2 SQIVND (reference sequence). The CDR3 nucleotides are TGTGCCAGTAGTAGGTACGGGGTTGGAAACACCATATATTTT. It yields the protein CASSRYGVGNTIYF.

Ten or more counts support this clone. CDR3 sequence: CASSEFPGDYTF. CDR3 nucleotides: TGTGCCAGCAGTGAATTCCCGGGGGACTACACCTTC. This rearrangement joins TRBV25-1 to TRBJ1-2; TRBD1 is a possible D gene (5 bases). CDR1 is MGHDK and CDR2 is SYGVNS in the germline V gene. V was trimmed by 1 base and J by 10 bases, leaving 10 bases between them. This CDR3 region has 12 residues.

The gene calls are TRBV7-2 and TRBJ1-5; 9 positions agree with TRBD1. The CDR3 runs 15 residues. Trimming removed 1 base from V and 3 bases from J; junction bases left unmatched: 1. The V gene's germline CDR1 is SGHTA and CDR2 FQGNSA. The CDR3 DNA is TGTGCCAGCAGCTTAGGGACAGGGGCCAATCAGCCCCAGCATTTT. Encoded protein: CASSLGTGANQPQHF.

The chain links TRBV2 to TRBJ2-3, with D maybe TRBD2 (5 bases). V shed 4 bases and J shed 3 bases, with 11 bases lying between them. Germline V CDR1 and CDR2: SNHLY, FYNNEI. This CDR3 has 14 residues. The CDR3 here is CASSVGRRTDTQYF. CDR3 DNA sequence: TGTGCCAGCAGTGTAGGGAGAAGGACAGATACGCAGTATTTT. Full variable domain (rest looked up from reference TRBV2 and TRBJ2-3): EPEVTQTPSHQVTQMGQEVILRCVPISNHLYFYWYRQILGQKVEFLVSFYNNEISEKSEIFDDQFSVERPDGSNFTLKIRSTKLEDSAMYFCASSVGRRTDTQYFGPGTRLTVL.

The rearrangement joins TRBV9 to TRBJ1-1; D may be TRBD1 (6 bases). Germline CDR1 and CDR2: SGDLS and YYNGEE. The V end was cut by 0 bases, the J end by 5 bases, with 14 bases between. This CDR3 has 15 amino acids. CDR3 DNA sequence: TGTGCCAGCAGCGTAGAGGGCAGGGGACGTACTGAAGCTTTCTTT. This gives the protein CASSVEGRGRTEAFF.